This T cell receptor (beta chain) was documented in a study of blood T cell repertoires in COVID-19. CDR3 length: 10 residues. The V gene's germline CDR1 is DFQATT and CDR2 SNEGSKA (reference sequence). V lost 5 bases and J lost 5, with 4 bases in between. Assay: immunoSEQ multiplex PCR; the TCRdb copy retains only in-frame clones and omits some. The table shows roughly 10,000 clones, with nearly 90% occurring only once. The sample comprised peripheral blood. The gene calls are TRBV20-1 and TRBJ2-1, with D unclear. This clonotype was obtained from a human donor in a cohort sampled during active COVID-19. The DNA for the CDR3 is TGCAGTGCTCGGGACAATGAGCAGTTCTTC. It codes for CSARDNEQFF.